This T cell receptor beta chain was captured in a study of vaccination and CD4 T cells after COVID-19. The overall study: A median of 101 days (range 35 to 161) separated diagnosis from post-COVID sampling.

This CDR3 has 16 amino acids. Germline assignment: CDR1 SEHNR and CDR2 FQNEAQ (reference sequence). V gave up 0 bases and J gave up 0 bases, with 11 bases separating them. Remarks on this clonotype: Its antigen is not known.

Cultured CD4+ T cell DNA was sequenced using the Oncomine TCR Beta short-read assay. TCRdb re-derived calls from the PCR reads in MiXCR, one entry per CDR3 protein. In the table there are about 8,600 distinct CDR3 sequences, around 48% of which are singletons. Regarding treatment: roughly 10-day PBMC culture with coronavirus spike peptide pools or control peptides (ViraFEST assay). An unexposed donor provided the CD4+ T cells, which were collected before the COVID-19 pandemic (2011-2018). This chain connects TRBV7-9 to TRBJ1-1, with D possibly TRBD1 on 5 matching bases. Sequenced sample: CD4+ T cells from blood, cultured in vitro. The receptor comes from a human donor in good health. CDR3 nucleotide sequence: TGTGCCAGCAGCTTAGCCCAGGGAAGCATGAACACTGAAGCTTTCTTT. Protein product: CASSLAQGSMNTEAFF.